Listed below are T cell receptor beta chains from one sample, sequenced in a study of vaccination effects on CD4 cells after COVID-19. These receptors' targets are unknown. Only in-frame clones appear in the TCRdb table, and some are missing; sequencing was by immunoSEQ multiplex PCR. The sample carries about 76,000 clones, 60% to 80% recorded once. Sequencing used CD4+ T cells from PBMCs cultured without peptide, obtained before COVID-19 vaccination. Receptors were obtained from a human donor who received a COVID-19 vaccine. Each CDR3 is given with its conserved first and last residue. The order of the fields is CDR3 protein, CDR3 DNA, D gene, V gene, J gene, clone size. A D gene is named only where the DNA matches it firmly. Expanded clones get a size class; other rows say once, few or many, or leave the size out.

CASSIIRNTGELFF,TGTGCCAGTAGTATAATCAGAAACACCGGGGAGCTGTTTTTT,.,TRBV19,TRBJ2-2,few
CASSLERYLATDTQYF,TGCGCCAGCAGCCTTGAACGGTATCTGGCCACAGATACGCAGTATTTT,.,TRBV5-1,TRBJ2-3,.
CASSQDRWGVGLTGELFF,TGTGCCAGCAGCCAAGATCGTTGGGGTGTGGGGCTCACCGGGGAGCTGTTTTTT,.,TRBV14,TRBJ2-2,.
CASSRARLAGTDTQYF,TGTGCCAGCAGCCGGGCCCGACTAGCGGGGACAGATACGCAGTATTTT,TRBD2,TRBV5-8,TRBJ2-3,.
CASSQSRTAIMNTEAFF,TGCGCCAGCAGCCAAAGTAGAACAGCCATCATGAACACTGAAGCTTTCTTT,.,TRBV4-1,TRBJ1-1,.
CASSWTGGRETQYF,TGTGCCAGCAGCTGGACAGGGGGCCGGGAGACCCAGTACTTC,TRBD1,TRBV3-1/TRBV3-2,TRBJ2-5,.
CASSPQRSGNTIYF,TGTGCCAGCAGCCCGCAGCGCTCTGGAAACACCATATATTTT,.,TRBV11-2,TRBJ1-3,.
CASSLEGSVSPLHF,TGTGCCAGCAGTTTGGAGGGGAGTGTTTCACCCCTCCACTTT,.,TRBV9,TRBJ1-6,.
CASSRRDTGELFF,TGTGCCAGCAGCCGCAGGGACACCGGGGAGCTGTTTTTT,.,TRBV7-2,TRBJ2-2,few
CASSSSPTHTEAFF,TGTGCCAGCAGTTCCTCCCCGACACACACTGAAGCTTTCTTT,.,TRBV6-6,TRBJ1-1,.
CASSLPTGKETQYF,TGCGCCAGCAGCTTGCCGACAGGGAAGGAGACCCAGTACTTC,TRBD1,TRBV5-1,TRBJ2-5,.
CASSRTPRETQYF,TGTGCCAGCAGTCGGACCCCCCGGGAGACCCAGTACTTC,.,TRBV6-5,TRBJ2-5,.
CASSLGQGAVKTQYF,TGTGCCAGCAGCTTAGGACAGGGGGCTGTTAAGACCCAGTACTTC,TRBD1,TRBV7-3,TRBJ2-5,once
CATSGHFATNEKLFF,TGTGCCACGTCGGGCCATTTCGCAACTAATGAAAAACTGTTTTTT,.,TRBV6-5,TRBJ1-4,.
CASRRQGGDSPLHF,TGTGCCAGCAGGCGTCAGGGGGGGGATTCACCCCTCCACTTT,TRBD1,TRBV6-5,TRBJ1-6,once
CASSVEARGTANTEAFF,TGTGCCAGCAGCGTAGAAGCCCGGGGGACAGCGAACACTGAAGCTTTCTTT,TRBD1,TRBV9,TRBJ1-1,.
CASSQGGQGVNNEQFF,TGCGCCAGCAGCCAAGGGGGACAGGGGGTGAACAATGAGCAGTTCTTC,TRBD1,TRBV4-3,TRBJ2-1,.
CASSSVSPLFF,TGTGCCAGCAGTTCTGTATCTCCACTGTTTTTT,.,TRBV28,TRBJ1-4,few
CASSDRQGGVRRNTIYF,TGTGCCAGCAGCGATCGACAGGGAGGGGTTAGGAGAAACACCATATATTTT,TRBD1,TRBV9,TRBJ1-3,.
CASSPRGEGANYGYTF,TGTGCCAGCAGCCCTCGAGGGGAAGGAGCTAACTATGGCTACACCTTC,.,TRBV9,TRBJ1-2,.
CASSYGRTGELFF,TGTGCCAGCAGTTACGGACGAACCGGGGAGCTGTTTTTT,.,TRBV6-5,TRBJ2-2,.
CASSPHRGDEKLFF,TGTGCCAGCAGCCCACACAGGGGGGACGAAAAACTGTTTTTT,TRBD1,TRBV7-9,TRBJ1-4,few
CASSSLLDSYEKLFF,TGTGCCAGCAGCTCACTTCTGGACAGTTATGAAAAACTGTTTTTT,.,TRBV5-5,TRBJ1-4,.
CASSLGQGIYGYTF,TGTGCCAGCAGCCTCGGACAGGGAATATATGGCTACACCTTC,TRBD1,TRBV6-6,TRBJ1-2,.
CASSPNLQETQYF,TGTGCCAGCTCCCCAAACCTCCAAGAGACCCAGTACTTC,.,TRBV18,TRBJ2-5,.
CASSSTQGIRSSQHF,TGTGCCAGCAGTTCAACCCAGGGTATCCGATCTTCCCAGCATTTT,.,TRBV27,TRBJ1-5,.
CASSLATGGQETQYF,TGCGCCAGCAGCTTGGCCACAGGCGGACAAGAGACCCAGTACTTC,.,TRBV5-1,TRBJ2-5,.
CAGSGGQGLNEQFF,TGTGCCGGGAGCGGGGGACAGGGGCTAAATGAGCAGTTCTTC,TRBD1,TRBV6-5,TRBJ2-1,.
CASRYQGFSNQPQHF,TGTGCCAGCAGGTACCAGGGCTTTAGCAATCAGCCCCAGCATTTT,.,TRBV2,TRBJ1-5,.
CASSLQGANEQFF,TGTGCCAGCAGTCTACAGGGGGCGAATGAGCAGTTCTTC,TRBD1,TRBV2,TRBJ2-1,.
CASSPGGSRRGETQYF,TGTGCCAGCAGTCCAGGGGGCTCTCGCAGGGGAGAGACCCAGTACTTC,TRBD1,TRBV28,TRBJ2-5,.
CASSYEVDQPQHF,TGTGCCAGCAGTTACGAGGTGGACCAGCCCCAGCATTTT,.,TRBV6-5,TRBJ1-5,.
CASRNHNGNEQFF,TGTGCCAGCAGAAACCACAATGGCAATGAGCAGTTCTTC,.,TRBV6-6,TRBJ2-1,.
CAWSAGLGQPQHF,TGTGCCTGGAGCGCAGGGTTAGGTCAGCCCCAGCATTTT,.,TRBV30,TRBJ1-5,few
CATTGGQGAVETQYF,TGTGCCACCACCGGCGGACAGGGGGCAGTGGAGACCCAGTACTTC,TRBD1,TRBV24-1,TRBJ2-5,.
CASSLGPLAGGTDEQFF,TGTGCCAGCAGCTTGGGCCCCTTAGCGGGGGGCACCGATGAGCAGTTCTTC,TRBD2,TRBV5-4,TRBJ2-1,.
CASSANAGGEKLFF,TGTGCCAGCAGCGCCAACGCGGGAGGGGAAAAACTGTTTTTT,.,TRBV6-5,TRBJ1-4,once
CASTQRGGRYNEQFF,TGTGCCAGTACCCAGCGGGGGGGCCGGTACAATGAGCAGTTCTTC,TRBD2,TRBV19,TRBJ2-1,once
CASSQAPGGRTDTQYF,TGTGCCAGCAGCCAAGCCCCCGGGGGGCGCACAGATACGCAGTATTTT,.,TRBV3-1/TRBV3-2,TRBJ2-3,.
CASSPQGGGTEAFF,TGTGCCAGCAGCCCACAGGGAGGTGGCACTGAAGCTTTCTTT,.,TRBV7-3,TRBJ1-1,.
CASSLEKNTGINQPQHF,TGTGCCAGCAGCCTAGAGAAGAATACAGGGATAAATCAGCCCCAGCATTTT,.,TRBV7-9,TRBJ1-5,.
CASSTGTDQETQYF,TGTGCCAGTAGCACCGGGACAGACCAAGAGACCCAGTACTTC,TRBD1,TRBV19,TRBJ2-5,once
CASSIGHRPSPLHF,TGTGCCAGTAGTATCGGGCACAGACCTTCACCCCTCCACTTT,.,TRBV19,TRBJ1-6,.
CASSLREDNYGYTF,TGCGCCAGCAGCTTGCGGGAGGATAACTATGGCTACACCTTC,.,TRBV5-1,TRBJ1-2,.
CAISPSGAESEQFF,TGTGCCATCAGTCCCTCCGGTGCCGAAAGTGAGCAGTTCTTC,.,TRBV10-3,TRBJ2-1,.
CASGAEPGRLNYGYTF,TGTGCCAGCGGTGCCGAACCCGGACGCCTCAACTATGGCTACACCTTC,.,TRBV19,TRBJ1-2,.
CASRDYLATNEKLFF,TGTGCCAGCAGGGACTACTTAGCAACTAATGAAAAACTGTTTTTT,.,TRBV2,TRBJ1-4,.
CASSSRGSPLHF,TGTGCCAGCTCAAGTAGGGGTTCACCCCTCCACTTT,.,TRBV18,TRBJ1-6,few
CAWSTSGGPHLEAFF,TGTGCCTGGAGTACCTCCGGGGGACCCCATTTGGAAGCTTTCTTT,.,TRBV30,TRBJ1-1,once
CASSERGGSGNTIYF,TGTGCCAGCAGTGAAAGGGGGGGCTCTGGAAACACCATATATTTT,.,TRBV6-1,TRBJ1-3,few
CASSDVWKGGGYTF,TGTGCCAGCAGTGACGTCTGGAAGGGAGGTGGCTACACCTTC,.,TRBV6-4,TRBJ1-2,.
CASSAERGSTDTQYF,TGTGCCAGCAGTGCCGAGCGGGGGAGCACAGATACGCAGTATTTT,TRBD2,TRBV2,TRBJ2-3,once
CASSQGRGGYTF,TGCGCCAGCAGCCAAGGGAGGGGCGGCTACACCTTC,.,TRBV4-3,TRBJ1-2,.
CASSLLAGQSSYNEQFF,TGCGCCAGCAGCTTGCTAGCGGGCCAAAGCTCCTACAATGAGCAGTTCTTC,TRBD2,TRBV5-1,TRBJ2-1,.
CATSDSGTPDRPGYGYTF,TGTGCCACCAGTGATTCCGGGACCCCGGACCGTCCCGGGTATGGCTACACCTTC,.,TRBV24-1,TRBJ1-2,.
CASSFGTGVADTQYF,TGTGCCAGCAGCTTCGGGACAGGGGTGGCAGATACGCAGTATTTT,TRBD1,TRBV6-5,TRBJ2-3,.